This T cell receptor (beta chain) was found in a study of shared clonotypes between healthy human individuals. Germline V gene lookup returns CDR1 SSHAT and CDR2 FNYEAQ (reference sequence). The CDR3 covers 13 residues. Concerning this clone: Relative to the germline gene, one junction end is altered; a read error may explain this.

Sorted-subset replicate PCR reactions were performed with about 200 ng DNA, corresponding to about 30,000 T cell genomes. The method was immunoSEQ multiplex PCR; TCRdb's version includes in-frame clones alone and lacks a portion of them. The table records about a million clones, approximately 80% of them present only once. Each sample came from a Caucasian adult donor living in Nashville, Tennessee. The material sequenced was memory CD4+ T cells sorted from blood. As to subset: CD45RA-negative fraction. The source is a man between 18 and 29 years old in good health. The V gene is TRBV7-7, the J gene TRBJ2-7; no clear D. In nucleotides, the CDR3 is TGTGCTAGCAGCTTAGCCACCCTAACCGAGCAGTACTTC. It codes for CASSLATLTEQYF.